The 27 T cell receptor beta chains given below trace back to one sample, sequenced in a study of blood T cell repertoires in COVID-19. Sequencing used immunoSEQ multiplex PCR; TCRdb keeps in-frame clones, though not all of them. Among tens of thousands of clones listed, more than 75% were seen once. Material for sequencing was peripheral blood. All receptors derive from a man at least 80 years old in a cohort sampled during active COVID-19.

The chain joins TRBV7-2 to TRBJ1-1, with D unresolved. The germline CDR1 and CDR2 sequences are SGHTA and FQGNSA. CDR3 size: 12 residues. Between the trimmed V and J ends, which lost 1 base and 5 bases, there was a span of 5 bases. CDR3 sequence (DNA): TGTGCCAGCAGCTTAGTCGTAACTGAAGCTTTCTTT. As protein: CASSLVVTEAFF. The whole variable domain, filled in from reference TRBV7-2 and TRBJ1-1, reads GAGVSQSPSNKVTEKGKDVELRCDPISGHTALYWYRQSLGQGLEFLIYFQGNSAPDKSGLPSDRFSAERTGGSVSTLTIQRTQQEDSAVYLCASSLVVTEAFFGQGTRLTVV.

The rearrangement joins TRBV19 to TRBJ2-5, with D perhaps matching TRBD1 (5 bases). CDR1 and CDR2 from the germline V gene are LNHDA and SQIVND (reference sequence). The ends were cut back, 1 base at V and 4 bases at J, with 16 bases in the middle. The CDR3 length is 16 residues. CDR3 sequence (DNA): TGTGCCAGTAGTATAGGGGGCACAGGCGGTAGAGAGACCCAGTACTTC. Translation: CASSIGGTGGRETQYF.

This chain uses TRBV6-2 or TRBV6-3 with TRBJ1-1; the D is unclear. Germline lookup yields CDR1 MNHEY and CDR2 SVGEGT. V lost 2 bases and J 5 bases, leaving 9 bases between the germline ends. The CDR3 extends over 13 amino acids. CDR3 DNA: TGTGCCAGCAGTTACGCACACGGGACTGAAGCTTTCTTT. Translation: CASSYAHGTEAFF.

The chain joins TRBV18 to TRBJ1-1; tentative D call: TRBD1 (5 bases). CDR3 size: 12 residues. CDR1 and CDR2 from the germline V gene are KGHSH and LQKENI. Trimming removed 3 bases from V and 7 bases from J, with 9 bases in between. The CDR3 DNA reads TGTGCCAGCTCACCTCTCGGGGGTGAAGCTTTCTTT. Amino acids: CASSPLGGEAFF.

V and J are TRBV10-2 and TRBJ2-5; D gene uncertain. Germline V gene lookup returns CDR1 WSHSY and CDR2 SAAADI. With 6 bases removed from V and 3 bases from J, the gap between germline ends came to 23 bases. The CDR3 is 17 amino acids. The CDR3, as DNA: TGCGCCAGCAGCGACGCTCCTATAGAGCGAGAAGAAGAGACCCAGTACTTC. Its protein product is CASSDAPIEREEETQYF.

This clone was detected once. CDR3 sequence (DNA): TGCGCCAGCAGCTTCAATAGCGGTAGCACAGATACGCAGTATTTT. It codes for CASSFNSGSTDTQYF. The chain combines TRBV5-1 with TRBJ2-3; a weak D match, TRBD2 (6 bases). The CDR3 spans 15 residues. Germline V gene sequence: CDR1 SGHRS, CDR2 YFSETQ. Trimming stripped 2 bases from V and 0 bases from J, with 10 bases between.

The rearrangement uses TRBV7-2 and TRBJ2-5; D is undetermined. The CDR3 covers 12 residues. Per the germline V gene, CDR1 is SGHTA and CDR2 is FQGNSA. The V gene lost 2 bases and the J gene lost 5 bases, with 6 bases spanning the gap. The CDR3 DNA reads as TGTGCCAGCAGCTTAAGCGCGGAGACCCAGTACTTC. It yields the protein CASSLSAETQYF.

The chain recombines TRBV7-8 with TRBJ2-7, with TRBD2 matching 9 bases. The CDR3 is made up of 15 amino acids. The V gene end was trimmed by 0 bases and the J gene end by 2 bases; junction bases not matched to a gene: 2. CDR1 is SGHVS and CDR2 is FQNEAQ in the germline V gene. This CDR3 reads CASSLAGLAAYEQYF. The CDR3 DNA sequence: TGTGCCAGCAGCTTAGCGGGACTAGCAGCCTACGAGCAGTACTTC.

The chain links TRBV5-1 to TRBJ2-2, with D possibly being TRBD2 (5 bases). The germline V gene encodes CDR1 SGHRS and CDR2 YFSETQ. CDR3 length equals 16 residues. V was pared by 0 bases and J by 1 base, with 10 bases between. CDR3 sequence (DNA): TGCGCCAGCAGCTTGGATAGAGGGTTGAACACCGGGGAGCTGTTTTTT. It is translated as CASSLDRGLNTGELFF.

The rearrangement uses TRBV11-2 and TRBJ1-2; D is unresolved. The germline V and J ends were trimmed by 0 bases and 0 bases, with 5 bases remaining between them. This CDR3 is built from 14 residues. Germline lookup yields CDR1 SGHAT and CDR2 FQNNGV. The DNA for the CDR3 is TGTGCCAGCAGCTTAGAGACAACTAACTATGGCTACACCTTC. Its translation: CASSLETTNYGYTF.

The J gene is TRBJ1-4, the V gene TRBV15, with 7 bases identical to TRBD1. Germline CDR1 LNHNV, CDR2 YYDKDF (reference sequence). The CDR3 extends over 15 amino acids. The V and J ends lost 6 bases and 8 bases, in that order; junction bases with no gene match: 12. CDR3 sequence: CATSLDRDLNEKLFF. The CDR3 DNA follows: TGTGCCACCAGTCTCGACAGGGACCTCAACGAAAAACTGTTTTTT.

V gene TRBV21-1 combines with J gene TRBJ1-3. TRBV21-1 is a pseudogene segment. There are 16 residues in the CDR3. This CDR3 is CASSKVGEAQGNTIYF. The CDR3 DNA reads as TGTGCCAGCAGCAAAGTAGGGGAGGCTCAAGGAAACACCATATATTTT.

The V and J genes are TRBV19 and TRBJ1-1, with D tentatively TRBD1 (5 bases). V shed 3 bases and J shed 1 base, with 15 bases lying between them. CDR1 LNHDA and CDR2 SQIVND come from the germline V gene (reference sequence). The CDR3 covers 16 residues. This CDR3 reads CASSIGRSRANTEAFF. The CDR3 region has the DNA TGTGCCAGTAGTATCGGGCGGTCCAGGGCGAACACTGAAGCTTTCTTT. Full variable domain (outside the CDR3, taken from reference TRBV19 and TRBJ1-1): DGGITQSPKYLFRKEGQNVTLSCEQNLNHDAMYWYRQDPGQGLRLIYYSQIVNDFQKGDIAEGYSVSREKKESFPLTVTSAQKNPTAFYLCASSIGRSRANTEAFFGQGTRLTVV.

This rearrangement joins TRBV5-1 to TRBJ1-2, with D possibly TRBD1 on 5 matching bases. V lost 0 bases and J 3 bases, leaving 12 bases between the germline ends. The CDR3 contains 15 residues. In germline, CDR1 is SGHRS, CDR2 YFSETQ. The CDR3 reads CASSLGFSTDYGYTF. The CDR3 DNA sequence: TGCGCCAGCAGCTTGGGCTTCTCGACAGACTATGGCTACACCTTC.

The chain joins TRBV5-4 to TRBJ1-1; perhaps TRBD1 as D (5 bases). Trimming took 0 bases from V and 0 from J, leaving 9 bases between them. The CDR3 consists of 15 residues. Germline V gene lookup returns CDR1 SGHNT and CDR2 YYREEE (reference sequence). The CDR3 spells CASSLAGGMNTEAFF. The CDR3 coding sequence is TGTGCCAGCAGCTTGGCCGGGGGGATGAACACTGAAGCTTTCTTT.

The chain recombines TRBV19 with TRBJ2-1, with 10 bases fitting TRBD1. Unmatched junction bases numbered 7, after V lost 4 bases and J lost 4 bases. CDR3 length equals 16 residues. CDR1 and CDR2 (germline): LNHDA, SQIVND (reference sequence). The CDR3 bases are TGTGCCAGTAGTAGAAGACAGGGGGCGAAGTACAATGAGCAGTTCTTC. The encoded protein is CASSRRQGAKYNEQFF.

This chain's CDR3 is CASSQEGTTNSPLHF. In DNA, the CDR3 is TGTGCCAGCAGCCAAGAAGGGACTACAAATTCACCCCTCCACTTT. This rearrangement joins TRBV3-1 (or the pseudogene TRBV3-2) to TRBJ1-6, with a weak D call TRBD1 (5 bases). This CDR3 has 15 residues. Germline V gives CDR1 LGHDT, CDR2 YNNKEL (reference sequence). With 0 bases removed from V and 7 bases from J, the gap between germline ends came to 10 bases.

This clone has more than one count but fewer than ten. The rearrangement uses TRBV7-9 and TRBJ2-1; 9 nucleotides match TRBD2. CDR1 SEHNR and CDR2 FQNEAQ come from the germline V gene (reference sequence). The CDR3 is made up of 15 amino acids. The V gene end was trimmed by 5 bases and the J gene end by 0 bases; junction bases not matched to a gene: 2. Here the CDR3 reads CASSNSGSSYNEQFF. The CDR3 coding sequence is TGTGCCAGCAGCAATAGCGGGAGCTCCTACAATGAGCAGTTCTTC.

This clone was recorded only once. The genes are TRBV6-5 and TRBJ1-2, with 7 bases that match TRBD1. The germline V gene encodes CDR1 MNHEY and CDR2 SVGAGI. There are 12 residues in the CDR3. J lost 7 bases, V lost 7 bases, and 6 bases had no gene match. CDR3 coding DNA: TGTGCCAGCAAAGAGACAGGGACTGGCTACACCTTC. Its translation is CASKETGTGYTF.

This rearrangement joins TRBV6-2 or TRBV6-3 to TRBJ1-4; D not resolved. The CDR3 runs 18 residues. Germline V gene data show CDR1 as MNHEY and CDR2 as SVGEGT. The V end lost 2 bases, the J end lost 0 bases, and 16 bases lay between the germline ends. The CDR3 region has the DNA TGTGCCAGCAGTTACCGATCCCCCCGATCAGCAACTAATGAAAAACTGTTTTTT. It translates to CASSYRSPRSATNEKLFF.

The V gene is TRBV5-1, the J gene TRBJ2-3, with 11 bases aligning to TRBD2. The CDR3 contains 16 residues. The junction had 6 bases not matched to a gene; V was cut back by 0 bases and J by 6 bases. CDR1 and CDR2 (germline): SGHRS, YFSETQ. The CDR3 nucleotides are TGCGCCAGCAGCTTGGCCCAACTAGCGGGGGCTGATACGCAGTATTTT. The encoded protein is CASSLAQLAGADTQYF.

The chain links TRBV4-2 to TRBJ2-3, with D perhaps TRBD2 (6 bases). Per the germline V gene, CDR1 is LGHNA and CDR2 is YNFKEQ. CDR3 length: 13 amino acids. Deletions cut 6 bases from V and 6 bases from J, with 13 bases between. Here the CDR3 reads CASRSSAADTQYF. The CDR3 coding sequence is TGTGCCAGCAGGTCTAGCGCCGCGGATACGCAGTATTTT.

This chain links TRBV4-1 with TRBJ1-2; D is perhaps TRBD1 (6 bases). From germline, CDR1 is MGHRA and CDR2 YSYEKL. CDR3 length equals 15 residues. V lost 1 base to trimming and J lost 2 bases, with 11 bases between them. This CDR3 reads CASSQVPGANYGYTF. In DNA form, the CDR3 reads TGCGCCAGCAGCCAAGTCCCAGGGGCGAACTATGGCTACACCTTC.

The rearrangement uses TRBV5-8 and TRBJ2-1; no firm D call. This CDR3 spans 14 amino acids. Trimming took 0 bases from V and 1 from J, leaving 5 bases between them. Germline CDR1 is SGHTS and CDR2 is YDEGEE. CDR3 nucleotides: TGTGCCAGCAGCTTGGGAGGTTCCTACAATGAGCAGTTCTTC. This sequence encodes CASSLGGSYNEQFF. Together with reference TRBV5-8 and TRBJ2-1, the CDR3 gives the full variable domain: EAGVTQSPTHLIKTRGQQATLRCSPISGHTSVYWYQQALGLGLQFLLWYDEGEERNRGNFPPRFSGRQFPNYSSELNVNALELEDSALYLCASSLGGSYNEQFFGPGTRLTVL.

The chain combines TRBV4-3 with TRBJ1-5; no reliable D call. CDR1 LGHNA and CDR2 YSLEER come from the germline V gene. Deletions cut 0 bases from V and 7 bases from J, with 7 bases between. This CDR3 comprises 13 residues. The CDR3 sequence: CASSQDGRQPQHF. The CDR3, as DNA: TGCGCCAGCAGCCAAGATGGGAGACAGCCCCAGCATTTT.

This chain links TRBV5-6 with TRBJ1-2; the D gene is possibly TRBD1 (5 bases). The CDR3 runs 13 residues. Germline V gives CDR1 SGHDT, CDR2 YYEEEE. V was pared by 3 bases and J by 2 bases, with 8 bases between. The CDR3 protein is CASSSSGNYGYTF. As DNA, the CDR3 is TGTGCCAGCAGCTCCTCAGGGAACTATGGCTACACCTTC. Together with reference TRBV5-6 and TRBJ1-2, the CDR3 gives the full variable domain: DAGVTQSPTHLIKTRGQQVTLRCSPKSGHDTVSWYQQALGQGPQFIFQYYEEEERQRGNFPDRFSGHQFPNYSSELNVNALLLGDSALYLCASSSSGNYGYTFGSGTRLTVV.

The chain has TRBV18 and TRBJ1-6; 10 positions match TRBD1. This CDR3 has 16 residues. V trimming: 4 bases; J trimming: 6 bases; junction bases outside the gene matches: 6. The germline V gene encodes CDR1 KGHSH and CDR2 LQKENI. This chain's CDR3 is CASSLGTGDTNSPLHF. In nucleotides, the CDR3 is TGTGCCAGCTCACTCGGGACAGGGGATACTAATTCACCCCTCCACTTT.